What follows are 9 T cell receptor beta chains derived from one specimen sequenced in a study of response to subunit inactivated influenza vaccine (dated by TCRdb to 2016 to 2018). Library preparation used RT-PCR. TCRdb shows the sequencer as Illumina HiSeq 2500. TCRdb itself trimmed the public reads at Q25 with fastp, ran MiXCR and retained productive beta chains. Each entry is one CDR3 protein sequence, shown with its most common DNA and genes. Present in this sample are approximately 250,000 distinct CDR3 sequences, 9% to 15% of which were seen just once. The ten largest clones add up to 7.5% to 10% of the sample. The starting material was non-naive T cells sorted from PBMCs, obtained 14 to 15 days before vaccination. The cell subset or site label of this sample denotes: memory T cell fraction. The receptors were gathered from a man between 50 and 59 years old who received an inactivated influenza vaccine. Donor details come from another sample of the same person, matched by shared clones.

There are many counts of this clonotype. The V gene is TRBV6-1, the J gene TRBJ1-1; TRBD1 matches at 7 bases. This CDR3 spans 13 amino acids. Per the germline V gene, CDR1 is MNHNS and CDR2 is SASEGT. The ends lost 7 bases at V and 1 base at J; junction bases unmatched: 3. The CDR3 DNA follows: TGTGCCAGCAATCACAGGGGGAACACTGAAGCTTTCTTT. Translation: CASNHRGNTEAFF.

By sample fraction, this clonotype is medium-sized. This chain joins TRBV7-2 and TRBJ2-6; D tentatively reads TRBD1 or TRBD2 (5 bases each). The CDR3 runs 18 residues. With 0 bases removed from V and 0 bases from J, the gap between germline ends came to 12 bases. CDR1 SGHTA and CDR2 FQGNSA come from the germline V gene. The CDR3 DNA reads TGTGCCAGCAGCTTAGCACGGGACGGATTCTCTGGGGCCAACGTCCTGACTTTC. The encoded protein is CASSLARDGFSGANVLTF.

The chain combines TRBV28 with TRBJ2-7; D possibly corresponds to TRBD2 (6 bases). CDR1 and CDR2 (germline): MDHEN, SYDVKM. The CDR3 has 15 residues. The V gene lost 5 bases and the J gene lost 6 bases, with 20 bases spanning the gap. CDR3 sequence (DNA): TGTGCCAGCAGTAATCGGGTAGCGGACCCTCCCGAGCAGTACTTC. As protein: CASSNRVADPPEQYF.

The chain couples TRBV11-2 to TRBJ2-1; D gene ambiguous. CDR1 and CDR2 (germline): SGHAT, FQNNGV. With 4 bases removed from V and 7 bases from J, the gap between germline ends came to 14 bases. The CDR3 extends over 14 amino acids. The CDR3 here is CASSSLKFRNEQFF. The CDR3 DNA sequence: TGTGCCAGCAGCTCCCTTAAATTTCGGAATGAGCAGTTCTTC.

This clonotype has a handful of counts. The gene calls are TRBV20-1 and TRBJ1-2; 7 nucleotides match TRBD1. J lost 0 bases, V lost 0 bases, and 7 bases had no gene match. The CDR3 runs 16 residues. The germline V gene has CDR1 DFQATT and CDR2 SNEGSKA (reference sequence). Here the CDR3 reads CSARDLDRDANYGYTF. Here the CDR3 DNA reads TGCAGTGCTAGAGATCTTGACAGGGACGCTAACTATGGCTACACCTTC.

The gene calls are TRBV6-2 or TRBV6-3 and TRBJ2-5; D may be TRBD2 (7 bases). This CDR3 is 15 amino acids long. V was pared by 11 bases and J by 3 bases, with 22 bases between. Germline V gene data show CDR1 as MNHEY and CDR2 as SVGEGT. CDR3 sequence (DNA): TGTGCCCGGAGGGGGGGGCGCAAAGTAGAAGAGACCCAGTACTTC. Its translation: CARRGGRKVEETQYF.

V usage is TRBV29-1 and J usage is TRBJ2-4; 7 positions agree with TRBD1. V gave up 7 bases and J gave up 5 bases; unmatched junction bases: 5. Germline-derived CDR1 and CDR2 are SQVTM and ANQGSEA. The CDR3 length is 12 residues. The CDR3 is CSGSGGENIQYF. The DNA of the CDR3 is TGCAGCGGATCAGGGGGAGAAAACATTCAGTACTTC.

This clonotype has more than one count but fewer than ten. This chain links TRBV19 with TRBJ2-7; the D gene could be TRBD1 or TRBD2 (6 bases each). The CDR3 is 15 amino acids. The V end lost 5 bases, the J end lost 7 bases, and 21 bases lay between the germline ends. CDR1 and CDR2 (germline): LNHDA, SQIVND (reference sequence). The CDR3 here is CASSFHLGGVAEQYF. The CDR3, as DNA: TGTGCCAGTAGTTTCCACCTCGGGGGCGTAGCTGAGCAGTACTTC.

This clonotype was detected only a few times. The chain employs TRBV7-8 and TRBJ1-1; TRBD1 matches at 7 bases. V was pared by 1 base and J by 1 base, with 3 bases of the junction left unmatched. Per the germline V gene, CDR1 is SGHVS and CDR2 is FQNEAQ. This CDR3 comprises 15 residues. CDR3 bases: TGTGCCAGCAGCTTAGAACGACAGGGGAACACTGAAGCTTTCTTT. Translating it yields CASSLERQGNTEAFF.